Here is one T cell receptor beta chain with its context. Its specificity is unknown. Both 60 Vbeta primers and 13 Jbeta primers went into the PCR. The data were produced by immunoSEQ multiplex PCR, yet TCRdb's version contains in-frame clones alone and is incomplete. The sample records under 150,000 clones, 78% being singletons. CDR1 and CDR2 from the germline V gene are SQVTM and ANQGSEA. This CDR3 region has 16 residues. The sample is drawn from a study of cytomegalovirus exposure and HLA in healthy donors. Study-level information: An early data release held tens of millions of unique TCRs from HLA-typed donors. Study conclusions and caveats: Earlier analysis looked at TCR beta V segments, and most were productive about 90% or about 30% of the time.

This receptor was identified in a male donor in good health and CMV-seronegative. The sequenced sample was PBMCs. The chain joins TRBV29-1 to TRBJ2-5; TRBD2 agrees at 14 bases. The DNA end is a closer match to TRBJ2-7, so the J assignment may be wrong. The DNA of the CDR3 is TGCAGCGTGGGGACTAGCGGGAGTCATAGGGGCTACGAGCAGTACTTC. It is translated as CSVGTSGSHRGYEQYF.